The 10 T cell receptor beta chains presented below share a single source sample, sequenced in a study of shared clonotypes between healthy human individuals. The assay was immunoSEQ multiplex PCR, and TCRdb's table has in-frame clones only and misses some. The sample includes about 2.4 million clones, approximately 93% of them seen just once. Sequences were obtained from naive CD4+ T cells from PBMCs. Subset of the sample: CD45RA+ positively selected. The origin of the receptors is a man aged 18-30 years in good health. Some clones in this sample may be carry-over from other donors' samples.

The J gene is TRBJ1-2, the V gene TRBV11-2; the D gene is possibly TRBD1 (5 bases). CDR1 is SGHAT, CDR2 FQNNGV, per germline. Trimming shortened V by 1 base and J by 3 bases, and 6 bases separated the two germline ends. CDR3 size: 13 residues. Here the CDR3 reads CASSLVQDYGYTF. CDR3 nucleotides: TGTGCCAGCAGCTTAGTACAGGACTATGGCTACACCTTC.

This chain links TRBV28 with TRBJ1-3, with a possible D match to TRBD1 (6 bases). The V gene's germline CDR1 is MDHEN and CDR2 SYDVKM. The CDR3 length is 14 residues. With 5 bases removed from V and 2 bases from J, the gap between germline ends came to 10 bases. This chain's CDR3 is CASSQGGTGNTIYF. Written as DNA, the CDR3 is TGTGCCAGCAGTCAAGGGGGGACTGGAAACACCATATATTTT. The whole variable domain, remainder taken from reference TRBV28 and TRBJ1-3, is DVKVTQSSRYLVKRTGEKVFLECVQDMDHENMFWYRQDPGLGLRLIYFSYDVKMKEKGDIPEGYSVSREKKERFSLILESASTNQTSMYLCASSQGGTGNTIYFGEGSWLTVV.

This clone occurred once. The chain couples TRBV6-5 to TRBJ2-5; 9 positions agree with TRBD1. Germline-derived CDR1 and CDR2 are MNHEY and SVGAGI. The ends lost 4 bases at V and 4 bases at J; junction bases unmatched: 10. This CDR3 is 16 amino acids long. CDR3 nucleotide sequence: TGTGCCAGCAGTTCTGATTGGACAGGGGAGTCAGAGACCCAGTACTTC. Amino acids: CASSSDWTGESETQYF.

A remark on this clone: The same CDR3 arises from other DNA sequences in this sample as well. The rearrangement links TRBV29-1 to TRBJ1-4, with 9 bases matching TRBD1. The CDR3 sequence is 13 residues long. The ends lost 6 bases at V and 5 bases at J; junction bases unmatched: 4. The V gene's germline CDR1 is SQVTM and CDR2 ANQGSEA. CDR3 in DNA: TGCAGCGTGACCGGGACAGGGAATGAAAAACTGTTTTTT. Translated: CSVTGTGNEKLFF.

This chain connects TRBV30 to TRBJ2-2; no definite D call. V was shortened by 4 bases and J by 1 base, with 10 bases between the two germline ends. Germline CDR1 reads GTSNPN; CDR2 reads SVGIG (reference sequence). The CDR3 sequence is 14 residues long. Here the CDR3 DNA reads TGTGCCTGGAATCCTAGTAAGAACACCGGGGAGCTGTTTTTT. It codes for CAWNPSKNTGELFF. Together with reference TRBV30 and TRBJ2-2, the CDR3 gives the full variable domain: SQTIHQWPATLVQPVGSPLSLECTVEGTSNPNLYWYRQAAGRGLQLLFYSVGIGQISSEVPQNLSASRPQDRQFILSSKKLLLSDSGFYLCAWNPSKNTGELFFGEGSRLTVL.

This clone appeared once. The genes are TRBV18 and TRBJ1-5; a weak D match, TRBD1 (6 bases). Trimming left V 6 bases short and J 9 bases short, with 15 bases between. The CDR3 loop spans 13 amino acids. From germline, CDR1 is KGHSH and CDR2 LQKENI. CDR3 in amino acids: CASSDSWIRPQHF. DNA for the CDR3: TGTGCCAGCTCGGACAGTTGGATAAGGCCCCAGCATTTT.

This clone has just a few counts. This CDR3 is CASSSLARQTAYEQFF. In DNA, the CDR3 is TGTGCCAGCAGCTCCCTCGCCCGACAGACCGCGTATGAGCAGTTCTTC. The chain links TRBV7-3 to TRBJ2-1, with D possibly matching TRBD1 (5 bases). The CDR3 sequence is 16 residues long. V dropped 4 bases and J dropped 8 bases, with 21 bases sitting between them. The germline V gene has CDR1 SGHTA and CDR2 FQGTGA.

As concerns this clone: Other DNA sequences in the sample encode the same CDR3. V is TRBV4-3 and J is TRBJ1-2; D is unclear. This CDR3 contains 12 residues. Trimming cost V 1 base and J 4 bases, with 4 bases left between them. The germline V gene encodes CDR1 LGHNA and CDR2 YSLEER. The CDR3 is CASSQVGYGYTF. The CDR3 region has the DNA TGCGCCAGCAGCCAAGTGGGCTATGGCTACACCTTC.

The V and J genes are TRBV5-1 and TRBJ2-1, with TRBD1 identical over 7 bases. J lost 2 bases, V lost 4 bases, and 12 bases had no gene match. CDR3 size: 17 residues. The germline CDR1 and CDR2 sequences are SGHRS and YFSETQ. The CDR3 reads CASSRSGTAGTYNEQFF. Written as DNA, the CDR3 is TGCGCCAGCAGCAGGTCCGGGACAGCCGGGACCTACAATGAGCAGTTCTTC.

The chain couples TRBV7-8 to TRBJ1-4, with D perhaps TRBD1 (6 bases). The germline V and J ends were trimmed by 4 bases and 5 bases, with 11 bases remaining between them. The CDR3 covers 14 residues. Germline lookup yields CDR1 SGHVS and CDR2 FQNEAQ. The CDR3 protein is CASSSGHLNEKLFF. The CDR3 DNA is TGTGCCAGCAGCTCGGGACACCTAAATGAAAAACTGTTTTTT.